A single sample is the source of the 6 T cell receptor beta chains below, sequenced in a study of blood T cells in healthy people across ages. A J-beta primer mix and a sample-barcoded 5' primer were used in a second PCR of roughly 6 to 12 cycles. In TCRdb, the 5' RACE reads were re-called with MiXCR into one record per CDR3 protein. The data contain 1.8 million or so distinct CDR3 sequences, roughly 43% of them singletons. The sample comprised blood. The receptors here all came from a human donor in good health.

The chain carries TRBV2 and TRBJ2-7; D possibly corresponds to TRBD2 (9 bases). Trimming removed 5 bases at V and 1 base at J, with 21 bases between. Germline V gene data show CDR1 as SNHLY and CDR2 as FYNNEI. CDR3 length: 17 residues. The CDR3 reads CASSKRGRGQVSYEQYF. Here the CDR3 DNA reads TGTGCCAGCAGTAAACGCGGGAGGGGACAGGTGTCCTACGAGCAGTACTTC.

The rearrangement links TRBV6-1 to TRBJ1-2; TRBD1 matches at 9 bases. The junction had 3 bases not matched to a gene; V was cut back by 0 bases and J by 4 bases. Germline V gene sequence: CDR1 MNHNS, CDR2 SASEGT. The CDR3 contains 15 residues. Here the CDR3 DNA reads TGTGCCAGCAGTGAAGCGGGGACAGGGACCTATGGCTACACCTTC. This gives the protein CASSEAGTGTYGYTF.

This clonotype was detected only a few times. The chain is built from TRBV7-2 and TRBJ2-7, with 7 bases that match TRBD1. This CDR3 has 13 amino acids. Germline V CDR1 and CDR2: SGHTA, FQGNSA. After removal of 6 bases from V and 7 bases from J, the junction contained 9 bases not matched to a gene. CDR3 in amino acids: CASSYDRVGEQYF. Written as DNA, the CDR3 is TGTGCCAGCAGTTACGACAGGGTCGGGGAGCAGTACTTC.

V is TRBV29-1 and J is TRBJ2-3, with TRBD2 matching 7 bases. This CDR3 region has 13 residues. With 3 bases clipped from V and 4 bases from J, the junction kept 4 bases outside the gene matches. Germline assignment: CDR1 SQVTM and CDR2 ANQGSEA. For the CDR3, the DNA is TGCAGCGTTGATGGGCGGGGGTCAGATACGCAGTATTTT. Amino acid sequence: CSVDGRGSDTQYF.

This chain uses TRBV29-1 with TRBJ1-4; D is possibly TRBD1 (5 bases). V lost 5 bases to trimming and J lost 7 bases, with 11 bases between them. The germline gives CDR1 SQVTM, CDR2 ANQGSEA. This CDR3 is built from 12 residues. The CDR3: CSVKAGSEKLFF. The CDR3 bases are TGCAGCGTTAAGGCAGGGTCTGAAAAACTGTTTTTT.

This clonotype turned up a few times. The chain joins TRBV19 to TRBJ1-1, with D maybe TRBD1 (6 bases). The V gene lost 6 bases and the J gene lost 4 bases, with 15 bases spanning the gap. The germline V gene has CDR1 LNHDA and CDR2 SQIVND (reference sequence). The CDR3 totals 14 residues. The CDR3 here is CASRGTKESTEAFF. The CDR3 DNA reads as TGTGCCAGTAGGGGGACAAAGGAGAGCACTGAAGCTTTCTTT. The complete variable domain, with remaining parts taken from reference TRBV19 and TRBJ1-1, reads DGGITQSPKYLFRKEGQNVTLSCEQNLNHDAMYWYRQDPGQGLRLIYYSQIVNDFQKGDIAEGYSVSREKKESFPLTVTSAQKNPTAFYLCASRGTKESTEAFFGQGTRLTVV.